The 20 T cell receptor beta chains below come from one sample, sequenced in a study of patients and donors after allogeneic stem cell transplantation (TCRdb year 2020). Library preparation used RT-PCR. Sequencing took place on a NextSeq 550. TCRdb applied fastp at Q25 and MiXCR to the public reads, then kept only in-frame beta chains. All rows with the same CDR3 protein become a single entry with the most common DNA and genes. The sample table holds 70,000 or so distinct CDR3 sequences, of which around a quarter were seen once. The ten largest clonotypes hold more than 25% of the sample. Sequencing was done on a sample of blood, either unsorted or a sorted T cell fraction (not recorded which). These receptors all come from a human donor who was either an allogeneic HSCT recipient or a stem cell or donor lymphocyte infusion donor (not recorded which). It is not recorded whose cells these are; they may come from a transplant donor.

This chain uses TRBV5-5 with TRBJ1-1, with D unresolved. CDR3 length: 16 amino acids. V gave up 2 bases and J gave up 0 bases, with 14 bases separating them. Germline CDR1 reads SGHKS; CDR2 reads YYEKEE (reference sequence). The CDR3: CASSFLPRTLNTEAFF. For the CDR3, the DNA is TGTGCCAGCAGCTTCCTTCCTAGGACTCTGAACACTGAAGCTTTCTTT.

This clonotype was picked up a small number of times. The chain uses TRBV9 and TRBJ1-2; TRBD1 might be the D (5 bases). Trimming took 2 bases from V and 9 from J, leaving 11 bases between them. Germline V gives CDR1 SGDLS, CDR2 YYNGEE. The CDR3 spans 12 residues. The CDR3 DNA sequence: TGTGCCAGCAGCGTTCCTCGGGGGAGCTACACCTTC. Protein: CASSVPRGSYTF.

The rearrangement links TRBV7-8 to TRBJ1-5; TRBD1 might be the D (5 bases). V shed 3 bases and J shed 0 bases, with 18 bases lying between them. The germline V gene has CDR1 SGHVS and CDR2 FQNEAQ. There are 18 residues in the CDR3. The DNA of the CDR3 is TGTGCCAGCAGCTTTTTCTTTTACGGACACAGTAGCAATCAGCCCCAGCATTTT. Protein sequence: CASSFFFYGHSSNQPQHF.

The V call is TRBV10-3, the J call TRBJ1-1, with D unresolved. Per the germline V gene, CDR1 is ENHRY and CDR2 is SYGVKD. CDR3 length: 14 amino acids. V lost 2 bases, J lost 0 bases, and 7 bases lay in between. This CDR3 reads CAISEELLNTEAFF. Written as DNA, the CDR3 is TGTGCCATCAGTGAGGAACTGCTGAACACTGAAGCTTTCTTT.

This clonotype showed up just a few times. V usage is TRBV7-6 and J usage is TRBJ2-1; D gene ambiguous. This CDR3 is built from 15 residues. The germline V gene has CDR1 SGHVS and CDR2 FNYEAQ. V lost 6 bases, J lost 0 bases, and 12 bases lay in between. The CDR3 nucleotides read TGTGCCAGCAGTCTAGGATCCAGCTCCTACAATGAGCAGTTCTTC. It codes for CASSLGSSSYNEQFF. The variable domain in full, with the rest retrieved from reference TRBV7-6 and TRBJ2-1, is GAGVSQSPRYKVTKRGQDVALRCDPISGHVSLYWYRQALGQGPEFLTYFNYEAQQDKSGLPNDRFSAERPEGSISTLTIQRTEQRDSAMYRCASSLGSSSYNEQFFGPGTRLTVL.

In its sample, this clonotype was seen a few times. The chain employs TRBV7-9 and TRBJ1-1; TRBD1 agrees at 7 bases. Unmatched junction bases numbered 6, after V lost 3 bases and J lost 5 bases. The CDR3 extends over 14 amino acids. Per the germline V gene, CDR1 is SEHNR and CDR2 is FQNEAQ (reference sequence). The CDR3, as DNA: TGTGCCAGCAGCTTCTTTAGGGGGCAAACTGAAGCTTTCTTT. Translating it yields CASSFFRGQTEAFF.

The chain uses TRBV10-3 and TRBJ2-2, with a weak D call TRBD2 (5 bases). This CDR3 comprises 15 residues. Germline CDR1 is ENHRY and CDR2 is SYGVKD. V lost 4 bases to trimming and J lost 2 bases, with 11 bases between them. The CDR3 loop is CAISGGLANTGELFF. The CDR3 DNA reads TGTGCCATCAGTGGAGGGCTAGCTAACACCGGGGAGCTGTTTTTT.

This clonotype came up a few times. The V gene is TRBV6-2 or TRBV6-3, the J gene TRBJ2-5; 13 bases are shared with TRBD2. Germline CDR1 reads MNHEY; CDR2 reads SVGEGT. The V segment lost 1 base and the J segment 0 bases; nucleotides outside the gene matches: 5. The CDR3 has 18 amino acids. The CDR3 coding sequence is TGTGCCAGCAGTTACTGGGCGGGACTAGCGGGAAACCAAGAGACCCAGTACTTC. Protein product: CASSYWAGLAGNQETQYF.

CDR3 loop: CASSLVRAGGYEQYF. For the CDR3, the DNA is TGCGCCAGCAGCTTGGTAAGGGCAGGAGGCTACGAGCAGTACTTC. V usage is TRBV5-1 and J usage is TRBJ2-7; D might be TRBD2 (5 bases). This CDR3 region has 15 residues. The germline CDR1 and CDR2 sequences are SGHRS and YFSETQ. V was clipped by 0 bases and J by 3 bases, with 13 bases between them. The full variable domain, in which reference TRBV5-1 and TRBJ2-7 provide the parts outside the CDR3, is KAGVTQTPRYLIKTRGQQVTLSCSPISGHRSVSWYQQTPGQGLQFLFEYFSETQRNKGNFPGRFSGRQFSNSRSEMNVSTLELGDSALYLCASSLVRAGGYEQYFGPGTRLTVT.

The V gene is TRBV20-1, the J gene TRBJ2-7; D is uncertain. The CDR3 covers 13 residues. Germline V CDR1 and CDR2: DFQATT, SNEGSKA (reference sequence). Trimming left V 4 bases short and J 0 bases short, with 10 bases between. The CDR3 reads CSAIDWSSYEQYF. The CDR3 coding sequence is TGCAGTGCTATAGACTGGAGCTCCTACGAGCAGTACTTC.

The chain carries TRBV18 and TRBJ1-2, with TRBD1 matching 9 bases. Germline lookup yields CDR1 KGHSH and CDR2 LQKENI. The CDR3 spans 17 residues. The junction had 13 bases not matched to a gene; V was cut back by 4 bases and J by 4 bases. CDR3 sequence (DNA): TGTGCCAGCTCACGAACCACTCCGGGACAGGGTTTCTATGGCTACACCTTC. Translation gives CASSRTTPGQGFYGYTF.

The chain carries TRBV4-1 and TRBJ1-2; perhaps TRBD1 as D (5 bases). The CDR3 covers 14 residues. Deletions cut 5 bases from V and 5 bases from J, with 15 bases between. Germline V gene data show CDR1 as MGHRA and CDR2 as YSYEKL. CDR3 residues: CASSAREAGYGYTF. DNA for the CDR3: TGCGCCAGCAGCGCCCGTGAGGCAGGGTATGGCTACACCTTC.

The chain is built from TRBV10-3 and TRBJ1-3; unclear D gene. Trimming removed 7 bases from V and 1 base from J, with 5 bases in between. The CDR3 runs 12 residues. The V gene's germline CDR1 is ENHRY and CDR2 SYGVKD. CDR3 amino acids: CAIKVSGNTIYF. The CDR3 nucleotides read TGTGCCATCAAAGTTTCTGGAAACACCATATATTTT.

The rearrangement uses TRBV12-5 and TRBJ1-6; 9 bases match TRBD1. The length of the CDR3 is 20 residues. The trim removed 2 bases at V and 8 bases at J, leaving 19 bases unmatched. From germline, CDR1 is LGHNT and CDR2 FRNRAP. DNA of the CDR3: TGTGCTAGTGGTTTGTTACAGGGGGCATTTTTCCAAAGGCGGGATTCACCCCTCCACTTT. It translates to CASGLLQGAFFQRRDSPLHF.

The rearrangement links TRBV7-9 to TRBJ1-1, with no clear D. This CDR3 spans 14 amino acids. From germline, CDR1 is SEHNR and CDR2 FQNEAQ (reference sequence). Trimming removed 7 bases at V and 1 base at J, with 13 bases between. In DNA form, the CDR3 reads TGTGCCAGCAACCCGATGGGCCAGAACACTGAAGCTTTCTTT. Protein sequence: CASNPMGQNTEAFF.

By sample fraction, this clonotype is medium-sized. The chain has TRBV5-1 and TRBJ2-7, with D perhaps TRBD2 (5 bases). Germline V lookup: CDR1 SGHRS, CDR2 YFSETQ. The CDR3 sequence is 15 residues long. V was pared by 7 bases and J by 0 bases, with 17 bases between. The CDR3: CASPGPGSSSYEQYF. In nucleotides, the CDR3 is TGCGCCAGCCCTGGGCCGGGGTCAAGCTCCTACGAGCAGTACTTC.

There are many counts of this clonotype. This chain joins TRBV5-4 and TRBJ2-7, with D possibly TRBD1 on 6 matching bases. This CDR3 has 13 amino acids. The V end lost 3 bases, the J end lost 4 bases, and 11 bases lay between the germline ends. CDR1 is SGHNT, CDR2 YYREEE, per germline (reference sequence). DNA of the CDR3: TGTGCCAGCAGCTACGGACAGCCTTACGAGCAGTACTTC. Its translation is CASSYGQPYEQYF.

The rearrangement uses TRBV20-1 and TRBJ2-2; D gene unclear. Germline V lookup: CDR1 DFQATT, CDR2 SNEGSKA (reference sequence). The CDR3 length is 11 residues. V was clipped by 6 bases and J by 5 bases, with 7 bases between them. DNA of the CDR3: TGCAGTGCCCCGTGGACCGGGGAGCTGTTTTTT. This translates into CSAPWTGELFF.

This chain links TRBV4-1 with TRBJ1-2; a possible D gene is TRBD1 (5 bases). Deletions cut 1 base from V and 4 bases from J, with 13 bases between. This CDR3 has 15 residues. Germline CDR1 MGHRA, CDR2 YSYEKL. The CDR3 sequence is CASSQGTLTFYGYTF. The CDR3 region has the DNA TGCGCCAGCAGCCAAGGGACACTAACGTTCTATGGCTACACCTTC.

The chain recombines TRBV4-2 with TRBJ1-1, with D possibly being TRBD1 (5 bases). CDR1 is LGHNA, CDR2 YNFKEQ, per germline. V lost 3 bases and J 0 bases, leaving 20 bases between the germline ends. CDR3 size: 18 residues. For the CDR3, the DNA is TGTGCCAGCAGCCAGATACAGGCCCCGTATGTCATGAACACTGAAGCTTTCTTT. Translation gives CASSQIQAPYVMNTEAFF.